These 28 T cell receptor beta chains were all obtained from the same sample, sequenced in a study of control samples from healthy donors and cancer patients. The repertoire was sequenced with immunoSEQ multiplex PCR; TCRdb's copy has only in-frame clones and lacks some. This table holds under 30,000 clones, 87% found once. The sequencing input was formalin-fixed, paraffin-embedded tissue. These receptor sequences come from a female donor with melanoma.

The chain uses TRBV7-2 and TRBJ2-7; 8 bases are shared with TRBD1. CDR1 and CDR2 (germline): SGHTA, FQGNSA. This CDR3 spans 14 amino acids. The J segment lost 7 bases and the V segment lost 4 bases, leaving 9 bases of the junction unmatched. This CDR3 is CASSSLTGAGEQYF. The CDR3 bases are TGTGCCAGCAGCTCACTGACAGGGGCGGGGGAGCAGTACTTC.

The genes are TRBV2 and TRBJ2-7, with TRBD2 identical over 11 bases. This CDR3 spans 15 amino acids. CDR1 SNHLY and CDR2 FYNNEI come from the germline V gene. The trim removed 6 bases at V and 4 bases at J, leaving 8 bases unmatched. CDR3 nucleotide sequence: TGTGCCAGCAGCCAAGGGTTAGCGGGAGGGTACGAGCAGTACTTC. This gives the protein CASSQGLAGGYEQYF. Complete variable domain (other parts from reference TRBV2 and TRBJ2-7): EPEVTQTPSHQVTQMGQEVILRCVPISNHLYFYWYRQILGQKVEFLVSFYNNEISEKSEIFDDQFSVERPDGSNFTLKIRSTKLEDSAMYFCASSQGLAGGYEQYFGPGTRLTVT.

CDR3 loop: CASRGQGARGYTF. The CDR3 DNA follows: TGTGCCAGCAGGGGACAGGGGGCCCGTGGCTACACCTTC. The V and J genes are TRBV28 and TRBJ1-2; 12 nucleotides agree with TRBD1. Germline CDR1 reads MDHEN; CDR2 reads SYDVKM. V shed 6 bases, J shed 7 bases, and the junction held 3 bases outside the gene matches. The CDR3 length is 13 residues.

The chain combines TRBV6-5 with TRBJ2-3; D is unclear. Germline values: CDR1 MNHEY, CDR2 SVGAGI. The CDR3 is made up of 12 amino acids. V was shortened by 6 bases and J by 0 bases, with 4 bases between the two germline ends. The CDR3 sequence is CASSSSTDTQYF. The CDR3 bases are TGTGCCAGCAGCAGCAGCACAGATACGCAGTATTTT.

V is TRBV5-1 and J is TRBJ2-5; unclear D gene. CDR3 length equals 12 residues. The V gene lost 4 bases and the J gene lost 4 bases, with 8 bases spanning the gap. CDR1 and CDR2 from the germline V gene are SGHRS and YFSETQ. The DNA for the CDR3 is TGCGCCAGCAGCAGGACCAGAGAGACCCAGTACTTC. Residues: CASSRTRETQYF.

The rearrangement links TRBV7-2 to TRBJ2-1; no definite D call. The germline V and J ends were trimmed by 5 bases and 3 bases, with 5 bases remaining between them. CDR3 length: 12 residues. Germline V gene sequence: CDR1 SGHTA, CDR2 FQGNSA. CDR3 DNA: TGTGCCAGCAGCACGCACTACAATGAGCAGTTCTTC. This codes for CASSTHYNEQFF.

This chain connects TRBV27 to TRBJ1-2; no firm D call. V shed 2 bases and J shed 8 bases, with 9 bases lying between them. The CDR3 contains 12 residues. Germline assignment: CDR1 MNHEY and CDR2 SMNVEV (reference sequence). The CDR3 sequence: CASSLKGSGYTF. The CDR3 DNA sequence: TGTGCCAGCAGTTTAAAAGGGAGCGGCTACACCTTC.

The CDR3 here is CASSIGQAGVEKLFF. In DNA form, the CDR3 reads TGTGCCAGTAGTATCGGACAGGCCGGAGTGGAAAAACTGTTTTTT. The chain recombines TRBV19 with TRBJ1-4; TRBD1 agrees at 7 bases. Losses at the gene ends were 3 bases for V and 8 bases for J; bases not matched to a gene: 9. Per the germline V gene, CDR1 is LNHDA and CDR2 is SQIVND (reference sequence). The CDR3 has 15 residues.

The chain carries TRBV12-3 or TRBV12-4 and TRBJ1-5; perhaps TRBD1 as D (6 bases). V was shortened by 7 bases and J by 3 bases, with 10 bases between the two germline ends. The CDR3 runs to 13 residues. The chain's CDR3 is CASKGQLNQPQHF. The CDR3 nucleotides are TGTGCCAGCAAAGGACAGCTCAATCAGCCCCAGCATTTT.

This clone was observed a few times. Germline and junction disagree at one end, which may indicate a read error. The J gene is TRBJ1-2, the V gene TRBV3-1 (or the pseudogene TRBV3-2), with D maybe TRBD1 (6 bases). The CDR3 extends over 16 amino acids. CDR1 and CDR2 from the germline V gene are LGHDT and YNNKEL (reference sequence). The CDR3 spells CASSKEAVQGRYGYTF. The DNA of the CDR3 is TGTGCCAGCAGCAAAGAAGCCGTACAGGGCCGCTATGGCTACACCTTC.

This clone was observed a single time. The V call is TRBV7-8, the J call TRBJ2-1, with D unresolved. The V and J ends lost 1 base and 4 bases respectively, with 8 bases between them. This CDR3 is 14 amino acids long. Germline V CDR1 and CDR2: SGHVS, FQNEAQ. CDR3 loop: CASSLVGRYNEQFF. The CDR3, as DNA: TGTGCCAGCAGCTTAGTCGGCCGATACAATGAGCAGTTCTTC.

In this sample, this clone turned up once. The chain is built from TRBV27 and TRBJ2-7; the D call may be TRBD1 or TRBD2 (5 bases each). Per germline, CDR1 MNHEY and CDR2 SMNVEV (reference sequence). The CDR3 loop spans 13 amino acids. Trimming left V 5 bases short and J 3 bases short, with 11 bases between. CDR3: CASSPGPNYEQYF. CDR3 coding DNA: TGTGCCAGCAGTCCGGGACCCAACTACGAGCAGTACTTC.

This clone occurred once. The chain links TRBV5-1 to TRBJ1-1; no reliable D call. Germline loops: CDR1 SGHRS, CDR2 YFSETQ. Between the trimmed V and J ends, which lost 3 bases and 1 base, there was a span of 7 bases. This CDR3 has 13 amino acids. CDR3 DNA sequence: TGCGCCAGCAGCTCGACGGGGAACACTGAAGCTTTCTTT. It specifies CASSSTGNTEAFF. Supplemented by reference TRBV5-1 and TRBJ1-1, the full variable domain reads KAGVTQTPRYLIKTRGQQVTLSCSPISGHRSVSWYQQTPGQGLQFLFEYFSETQRNKGNFPGRFSGRQFSNSRSEMNVSTLELGDSALYLCASSSTGNTEAFFGQGTRLTVV.

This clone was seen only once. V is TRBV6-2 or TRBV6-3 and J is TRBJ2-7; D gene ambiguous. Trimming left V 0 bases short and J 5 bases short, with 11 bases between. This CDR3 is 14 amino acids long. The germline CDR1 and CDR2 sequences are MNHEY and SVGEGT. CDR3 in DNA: TGTGCCAGCAGTTACTCGGATTCCCTTGACGAGCAGTACTTC. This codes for CASSYSDSLDEQYF.

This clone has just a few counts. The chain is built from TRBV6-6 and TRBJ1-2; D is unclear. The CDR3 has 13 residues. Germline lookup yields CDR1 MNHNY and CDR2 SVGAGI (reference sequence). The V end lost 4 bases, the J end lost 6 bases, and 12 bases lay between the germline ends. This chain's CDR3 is CASSSGRIDGYTF. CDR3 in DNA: TGTGCCAGCAGTTCGGGTCGAATTGATGGCTACACCTTC.

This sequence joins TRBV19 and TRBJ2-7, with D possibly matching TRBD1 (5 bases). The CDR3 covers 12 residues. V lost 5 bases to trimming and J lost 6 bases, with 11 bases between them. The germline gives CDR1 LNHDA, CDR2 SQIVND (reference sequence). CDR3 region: CASSFQGGEQYF. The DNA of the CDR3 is TGTGCCAGTAGTTTTCAGGGCGGCGAGCAGTACTTC.

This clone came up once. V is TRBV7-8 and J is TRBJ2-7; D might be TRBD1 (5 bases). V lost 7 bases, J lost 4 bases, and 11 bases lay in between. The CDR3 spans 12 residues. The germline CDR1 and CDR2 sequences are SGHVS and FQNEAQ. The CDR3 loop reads CASTAGSYEQYF. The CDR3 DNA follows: TGTGCCAGCACGGCAGGGTCTTACGAGCAGTACTTC. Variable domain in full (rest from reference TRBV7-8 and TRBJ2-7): GAGVSQSPRYKVAKRGQDVALRCDPISGHVSLFWYQQALGQGPEFLTYFQNEAQLDKSGLPSDRFFAERPEGSVSTLKIQRTQQEDSAVYLCASTAGSYEQYFGPGTRLTVT.

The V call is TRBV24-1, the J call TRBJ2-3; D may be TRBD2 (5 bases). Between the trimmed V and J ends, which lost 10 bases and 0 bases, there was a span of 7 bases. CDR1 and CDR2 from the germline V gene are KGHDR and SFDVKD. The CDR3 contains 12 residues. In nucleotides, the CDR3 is TGTGCCACAGGGAGCAGCACAGATACGCAGTATTTT. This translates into CATGSSTDTQYF.

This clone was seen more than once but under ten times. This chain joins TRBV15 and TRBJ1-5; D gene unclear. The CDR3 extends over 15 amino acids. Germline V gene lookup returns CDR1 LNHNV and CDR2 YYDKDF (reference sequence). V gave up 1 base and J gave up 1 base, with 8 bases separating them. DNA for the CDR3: TGTGCCACCAGCAGAGGTTCAGTGAGCAATCAGCCCCAGCATTTT. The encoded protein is CATSRGSVSNQPQHF.

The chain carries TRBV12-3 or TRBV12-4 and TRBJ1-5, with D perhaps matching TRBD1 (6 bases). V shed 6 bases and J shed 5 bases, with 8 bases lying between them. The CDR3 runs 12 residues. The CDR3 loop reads CASRTGYQPQHF. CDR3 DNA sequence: TGTGCCAGCAGAACAGGGTATCAGCCCCAGCATTTT.

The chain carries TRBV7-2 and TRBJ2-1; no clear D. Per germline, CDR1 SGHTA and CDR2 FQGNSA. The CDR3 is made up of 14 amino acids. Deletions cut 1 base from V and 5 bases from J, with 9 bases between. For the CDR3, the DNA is TGTGCCAGCAGCTTAGTTCGACTCAACAATGAGCAGTTCTTC. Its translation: CASSLVRLNNEQFF.

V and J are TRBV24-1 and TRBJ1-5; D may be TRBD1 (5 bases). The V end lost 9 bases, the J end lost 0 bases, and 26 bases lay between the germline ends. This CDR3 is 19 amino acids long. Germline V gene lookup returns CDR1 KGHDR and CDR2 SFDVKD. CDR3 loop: CATPPHPPRQYYSNQPQHF. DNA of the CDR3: TGTGCCACCCCTCCCCACCCCCCCCGACAGTACTATAGCAATCAGCCCCAGCATTTT.

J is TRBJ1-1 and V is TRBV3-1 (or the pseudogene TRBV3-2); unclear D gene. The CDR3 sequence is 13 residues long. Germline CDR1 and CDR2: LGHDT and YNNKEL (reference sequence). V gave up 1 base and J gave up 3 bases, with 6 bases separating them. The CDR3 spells CASSQGRHTEAFF. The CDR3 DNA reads TGTGCCAGCAGCCAAGGGCGCCACACTGAAGCTTTCTTT.

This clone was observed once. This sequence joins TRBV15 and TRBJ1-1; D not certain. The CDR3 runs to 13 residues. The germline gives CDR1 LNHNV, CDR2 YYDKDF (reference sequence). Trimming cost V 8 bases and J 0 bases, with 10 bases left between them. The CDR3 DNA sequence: TGTGCCACCCGCGAGAGGGTGAACACTGAAGCTTTCTTT. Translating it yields CATRERVNTEAFF.

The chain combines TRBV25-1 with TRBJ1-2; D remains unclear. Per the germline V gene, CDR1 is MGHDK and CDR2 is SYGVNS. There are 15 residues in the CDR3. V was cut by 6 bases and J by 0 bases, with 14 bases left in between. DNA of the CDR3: TGTGCCAGCAGAGGGTTGTCGGGATCTAACTATGGCTACACCTTC. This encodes CASRGLSGSNYGYTF.

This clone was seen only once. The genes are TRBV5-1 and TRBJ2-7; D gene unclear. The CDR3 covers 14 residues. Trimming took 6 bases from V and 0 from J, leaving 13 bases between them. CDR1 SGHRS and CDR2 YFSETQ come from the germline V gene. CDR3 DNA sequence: TGCGCCAGCACGGGCAGCCTGAGCTCCTACGAGCAGTACTTC. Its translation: CASTGSLSSYEQYF.

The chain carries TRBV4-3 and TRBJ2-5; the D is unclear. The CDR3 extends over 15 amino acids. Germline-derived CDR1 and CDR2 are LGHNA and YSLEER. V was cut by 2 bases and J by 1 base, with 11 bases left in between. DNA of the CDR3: TGCGCCAGCAGCCAAATCTGGTCAGGCCAAGAGACCCAGTACTTC. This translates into CASSQIWSGQETQYF.

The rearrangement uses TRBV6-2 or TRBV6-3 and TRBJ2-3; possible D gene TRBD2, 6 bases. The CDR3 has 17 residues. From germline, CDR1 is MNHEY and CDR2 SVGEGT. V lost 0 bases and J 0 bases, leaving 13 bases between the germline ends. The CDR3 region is CASSYSIADPSTDTQYF. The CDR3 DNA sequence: TGTGCCAGCAGTTACTCTATAGCGGATCCTAGCACAGATACGCAGTATTTT.